Below, one T cell receptor (beta chain) is given with its context. The CDR3 runs to 14 residues. V lost 1 base and J lost 5; bases outside the gene matches: 5. Germline loops: CDR1 LGHDT, CDR2 YNNKEL (reference sequence). Assay used: immunoSEQ multiplex PCR; TCRdb lists only in-frame clones, some missing. The top ten clones hold about half of a sample with approximately 90,000 clones, 60% to 85% of them seen once. This sample stems from a study of blood T cell repertoires in COVID-19. The chain has TRBV3-1 (or the pseudogene TRBV3-2) and TRBJ2-7, with 7 bases that match TRBD2. The TCR sequence derives from a human donor in a cohort sampled during active COVID-19. Specimen: peripheral blood. CDR3 protein: CASSQGGGGDEQYF. In DNA, the CDR3 is TGTGCCAGCAGCCAAGGGGGGGGAGGGGACGAGCAGTACTTC.